This is a list of T cell receptor beta chains from one sample in a study of graft-versus-host responses after intestinal transplantation. This table comes from immunoSEQ multiplex PCR, and its TCRdb copy is limited to in-frame clones, with some not included. The sample has 3,500 to 5,000 clones, roughly 85% seen once; the top ten hold around 4.9%. The sequencing here drew on ileum tissue, taken nearly 670 days after intestinal transplant. The receptors here all came from a human patient who received an intestinal transplant, so some T cells may come from the graft donor. The CDR3 runs from the conserved cysteine through the conserved F or W. Fields, in order: J gene, V gene, CDR3 length, CDR3 protein.

. TRBV18 13 CASSPSQGGEQYF
TRBJ1-3 TRBV9 18 CASSVRTRTGVLGNTIYF
TRBJ1-1 TRBV5-1 13 CASSRTRETEAFF
TRBJ1-6 TRBV30 18 CAWSESTRHSSYNSPLHF
TRBJ2-7 TRBV5-6 13 CASSYGQGYEQYF
TRBJ1-1 TRBV6-4 20 CASSDPLTRTSHFPNTEAFF
TRBJ1-2 TRBV5-1 15 CASSLQGRANYGYTF
TRBJ2-2 TRBV19 15 CASSSGQAVTGELFF
TRBJ1-1 TRBV10-3 12 CAIRGEGSLAFF
. TRBV6-5 14 CATIPRGASYEQYF
TRBJ1-6 TRBV7-6 15 CASSDGGTDNSPLHF
TRBJ1-2 TRBV7-2 14 CASSPGTGRSGYTF
TRBJ2-2 TRBV6-1 14 CASYSEGDTGELFF
TRBJ2-7 TRBV10-3 13 CAISGGSSYEQYF
TRBJ1-6 TRBV4-2 14 CASSQDEYNSPLHF
TRBJ1-3 TRBV30 13 CAWSVQVGNTIYF
TRBJ1-5 TRBV7-9 13 CASSLSGQQPQHF
TRBJ1-2 TRBV5-6 13 CASSLVSGGGYTF
TRBJ1-2 TRBV27 13 CASSSQARYGYTF
TRBJ1-6 TRBV6-8 11 CARDSSSPLHF
TRBJ1-2 TRBV5-5 17 CASSPTPQVHPIYGYTF
TRBJ2-6 TRBV21-1 18 CASRPRIATQSRANVLTF
TRBJ1-1 TRBV19 12 CASSTTGTEAFF
TRBJ1-3 TRBV19 14 CASSMQGRWNTIYF
TRBJ2-5 TRBV7-9 15 CASRHGGGLKETQYF
TRBJ1-2 TRBV6-5 13 CASSYRTGAGYTF
TRBJ1-1 TRBV20-1 11 CSYPRGNEAFF
TRBJ2-2 TRBV7-7 16 CASSSRTGGSTGELFF
TRBJ1-2 TRBV2 14 CASSERQVNYGYTF
TRBJ1-6 TRBV5-1 14 CASSIEGGNSPLHF
TRBJ1-2 TRBV19 13 CAVQGGYNYGYTF
TRBJ1-4 TRBV30 16 CAWSVLARATNEKLFF
TRBJ2-1 TRBV6-5 16 CASSYSGPSSYNEQFF
TRBJ1-2 TRBV2 11 CASRTAERNTF
TRBJ2-1 TRBV5-5 14 CASSLRQGAGEQFF
TRBJ2-1 TRBV6-6 14 CASSYSSPGGEQFF
TRBJ2-7 TRBV9 16 CASSVGPSGSSYEQYF
TRBJ1-3 TRBV11-2 14 CASSPRRGGNTIYF
TRBJ1-1 TRBV5-4 14 CASSRFGRDTEAFF
TRBJ1-1 TRBV4-1 15 CASSQGGGGNTEAFF
TRBJ1-1 TRBV27 16 CASSLYPETANTEAFF
TRBJ2-1 TRBV4-2 15 CASSHFGGGNNEQFF